This T cell receptor beta chain originates from a study of identical twins (dated by TCRdb to the mid-2010s). About the full investigation: TCR alpha and beta repertoires from monozygotic twins, unrelated adults of various ages and cord blood were deep-sequenced to test whether fetal clonotypes persist. Replicate twin experiments were performed at different times using different library preparation protocols to rule out contamination. On the study overall, not on this receptor specifically: Out-of-frame TCR alpha sharing in monozygotic twins was systematically underestimated by recombination models, whereas sharing between unrelated individuals was in agreement with the recombination models. Invariant T cells such as MAIT and iNKT could partly confound zero-insertion analyses, though diverse VJ usage argued against this for most clonotypes. Abundant cord blood beta clonotypes carried fewer insertions; young adult naive repertoires showed a weaker similar trend, while memory repertoires showed none. A weaker excess of twin sharing was found in beta out-of-frame sequences because the signal-to-noise ratio was lowered by fewer shared sequences. Because the same donors could not be followed over many years, the conclusions depended on cross-sectional statistical analysis. Out-of-frame TCR alpha sequences shared between twins showed an excess of low generation-probability sequences compared with coincidental sharing between unrelated individuals.

Library prep was done by 5' RACE. The sample was run on an Illumina HiSeq 2000. Template switching added a universal primer binding site, and the final cDNA carried a unique molecular identifier that allowed TCR cDNA molecules to be counted accurately. Specific primers in the conserved constant-segment region were used to synthesize first-strand cDNA for TCR alpha and beta chains. To control for contamination, every cDNA library carried two barcodes: a SMART-Mk sample barcode plus Illumina barcodes. Two successive PCR steps introduced TruSeq adapter sequences along with Illumina sample barcodes. The TCR alpha and beta cDNA libraries were sequenced on the Illumina HiSeq platform using custom primers. The authors' pipeline ran thus. Raw reads were processed with MiGEC to extract unique molecular identifiers, and MiXCR was used to determine CDR3 positions. Recombination models were inferred per individual with the repgenHMM and IGoR tools using an EM algorithm. The tcR package in R was used for shared clonotype analysis, with sharing normalized by the product of cloneset sizes. To study raw recombination without the effects of thymic and clonal selection, out-of-frame nonproductive sequences were analyzed. The public reads were quality trimmed at Q25 with fastp and then assembled into clones with MiXCR by TCRdb, keeping productive beta chains. Each CDR3 protein appears once, grouped with its most common genes and DNA. The V and J calls come from TCRdb's annotation, not from the publication. Recorded for this sample are about 530,000 distinct CDR3 sequences; approximately 20% of them occurred a single time. Clones ranked in the top ten supply approximately 0.52% of the sample.

This clonotype has just a few counts. Its binding antigen is unknown. Per-nucleotide qualities are absent, and no much larger clonotype sits a single base away. CDR1 and CDR2 were assigned from the germline V gene as MNHEY and SVGEGT. The CDR3 contains 14 residues, cysteine and phenylalanine counted. The kept DNA is CDR3 alone, 42 bases in frame from the first base. Trimming costs V 2 bases and J 1 base, and their ends lie 8 bases apart. Every donor was a healthy Caucasian. The twin cohort comprised three pairs of female monozygotic twins, all aged about 18 to 30 years. Positive isolation kits from Invitrogen were used to isolate CD4+ and CD8+ T cell populations. This same sample was also taken into another study, of yellow fever vaccine responses in identical twins. Taken from the second paper: According to the authors, the vaccine-induced T cell response in identical twins seemed to be partly convergent and partly specific to each individual. Focusing on identical twins, the study followed the T cell clones that responded to the vaccine, and did so with precision.

The specimen was CD4+ T cells sorted from blood. This TCR was sampled from a woman between 18 and 30 years old in good health. This receptor chain uses TRBV6-2 or TRBV6-3 and TRBJ1-1; the D gene is unclear. The DNA reads as follows: TGTGCCAGCAGTTACCAACCGGGGAACACTGAAGCTTTCTTT. This is translated as CASSYQPGNTEAFF.